One and the same sample provided the 17 T cell receptor beta chains below, sequenced in a study of T cells in Graves' hyperthyroidism and ophthalmopathy. The investigators amplified TCR beta CDR3 regions from RNA transcripts. An initial round of RT-PCR targeting the TCR CDR3 relied on the HTBI primer set. TCRdb passed the multiplex PCR reads through MiXCR, listing each CDR3 protein once. The sample lists roughly 360,000 distinct CDR3 sequences, approximately 13% seen once, with 20% in the top ten. Sequenced: blood. The receptors stem from a man aged 25 to 45 with Graves' hyperthyroidism that later progressed to Graves' ophthalmopathy.

This clonotype was counted at least ten times. The V gene is TRBV7-2, the J gene TRBJ2-1; D is possibly TRBD2 (5 bases). Trimming left V 5 bases short and J 2 bases short, with 13 bases between. Germline loops: CDR1 SGHTA, CDR2 FQGNSA. The CDR3 contains 15 residues. CDR3 bases: TGTGCCAGCAGCCCCTGGCTCGGGACCTACAATGAGCAGTTCTTC. The encoded protein is CASSPWLGTYNEQFF.

The chain joins TRBV29-1 to TRBJ2-4; no firm D call. Germline V lookup: CDR1 SQVTM, CDR2 ANQGSEA. V lost 7 bases, J lost 7 bases, and 11 bases lay in between. The CDR3 length is 11 residues. The CDR3 bases are TGCAGCGCTAGGATAGGGAACATTCAGTACTTC. The encoded protein is CSARIGNIQYF. Full variable domain (rest looked up from reference TRBV29-1 and TRBJ2-4): SAVISQKPSRDICQRGTSLTIQCQVDSQVTMMFWYRQQPGQSLTLIATANQGSEATYESGFVIDKFPISRPNLTFSTLTVSNMSPEDSSIYLCSARIGNIQYFGAGTRLSVL.

Ten or more counts support this clonotype. The rearrangement uses TRBV2 and TRBJ1-5, with TRBD1 matching over 10 bases. The V segment lost 7 bases and the J segment 5 bases; nucleotides outside the gene matches: 2. The CDR3 is 13 amino acids. Germline CDR1 is SNHLY and CDR2 is FYNNEI. The CDR3: CASTGTGDQPQHF. CDR3 DNA: TGTGCCAGCACAGGGACAGGGGATCAGCCCCAGCATTTT.

This clonotype was recorded at least ten times. This rearrangement joins TRBV28 to TRBJ1-5, with D tentatively TRBD1 (5 bases). Germline V lookup: CDR1 MDHEN, CDR2 SYDVKM. The CDR3 is 14 amino acids. Trimming shortened V by 2 bases and J by 7 bases, and 12 bases separated the two germline ends. The CDR3 region has the DNA TGTGCCAGCAGTTTACCTGGGGGGGGGCAGCCCCAGCATTTT. Translating it yields CASSLPGGGQPQHF.

Only a few counts were recorded for this clonotype. V gene TRBV19 combines with J gene TRBJ1-2, with 8 positions matching TRBD1. From germline, CDR1 is LNHDA and CDR2 SQIVND (reference sequence). V trimming: 7 bases; J trimming: 2 bases; junction bases outside the gene matches: 6. The CDR3 covers 14 residues. The CDR3 loop reads CASIGGQANYGYTF. The CDR3 coding sequence is TGTGCCAGTATAGGGGGACAGGCCAACTATGGCTACACCTTC.

In its sample, this clonotype was seen a few times. A junction boundary mismatches the germline segment, possibly from a read error. The chain couples TRBV2 to TRBJ2-5; no firm D call. This CDR3 is 15 amino acids long. Germline V gene data show CDR1 as SNHLY and CDR2 as FYNNEI. CDR3 coding DNA: TGTGCCAGCAAATCGCTTCCTCGAAACCAAGGGACCCAGTACTTC. Protein: CASKSLPRNQGTQYF.

CDR3 protein: CASSLGSLPSRGQFF. CDR3 bases: TGTGCCAGCAGCTTAGGCTCCCTCCCCTCCCGGGGGCAGTTCTTC. V is TRBV7-6 and J is TRBJ2-1; TRBD2 is a possible D gene (5 bases). Per the germline V gene, CDR1 is SGHVS and CDR2 is FNYEAQ. This CDR3 contains 15 residues. Trimming left V 1 base short and J 12 bases short, with 19 bases between. Full variable domain (missing parts from reference TRBV7-6 and TRBJ2-1): GAGVSQSPRYKVTKRGQDVALRCDPISGHVSLYWYRQALGQGPEFLTYFNYEAQQDKSGLPNDRFSAERPEGSISTLTIQRTEQRDSAMYRCASSLGSLPSRGQFFGPGTRLTVL.

A few counts support this clonotype. The chain combines TRBV28 with TRBJ2-3; 11 nucleotides line up with TRBD2. CDR3 length equals 15 residues. Germline loops: CDR1 MDHEN, CDR2 SYDVKM. The ends lost 5 bases at V and 2 bases at J; junction bases unmatched: 3. The chain's CDR3 is CASSRLAGHTDTQYF. The CDR3 nucleotides are TGTGCCAGCAGTCGACTAGCGGGACACACAGATACGCAGTATTTT.

The V and J genes are TRBV3-1 and TRBJ1-2; 8 bases map to TRBD1. Germline V gene sequence: CDR1 LGHDT, CDR2 YNNKEL (reference sequence). Unmatched junction bases numbered 3, after V lost 3 bases and J lost 6 bases. The CDR3 loop spans 13 amino acids. CDR3 sequence: CASSHDRGHGYTF. CDR3 coding DNA: TGTGCCAGCAGCCACGACAGGGGACATGGCTACACCTTC.

This clonotype was picked up a small number of times. The chain combines TRBV29-1 with TRBJ2-3; D is perhaps TRBD1 (6 bases). CDR1 is SQVTM and CDR2 is ANQGSEA in the germline V gene. V was shortened by 4 bases and J by 4 bases, with 15 bases between the two germline ends. CDR3 size: 14 residues. In DNA, the CDR3 is TGCAGCGTTGGAACAGGGATAGGGGCAGATACGCAGTATTTT. It is translated as CSVGTGIGADTQYF.

The chain links TRBV20-1 to TRBJ2-5; perhaps TRBD2 as D (7 bases). The CDR3 loop spans 14 amino acids. Trimming removed 0 bases at V and 5 bases at J, with 13 bases between. In germline, CDR1 is DFQATT, CDR2 SNEGSKA (reference sequence). The CDR3 bases are TGCAGTGCTAGAGATTCAGAGGGGGGGGAGACCCAGTACTTC. It encodes CSARDSEGGETQYF.

This clonotype occurred a few times. The rearrangement links TRBV19 to TRBJ2-7, with 9 bases that match TRBD1. J gave up 2 bases and V 7 bases, and 9 bases lay outside the gene matches. The V gene's germline CDR1 is LNHDA and CDR2 SQIVND (reference sequence). The CDR3 totals 15 residues. CDR3 loop: CASNEQGATPYEQYF. The CDR3 bases are TGTGCCAGTAATGAACAGGGGGCAACCCCCTACGAGCAGTACTTC.

This chain joins TRBV20-1 and TRBJ2-7; the match to TRBD2 covers 12 bases. With V trimmed by 3 bases and J by 2 bases, 5 bases remained unmatched. Germline CDR1 DFQATT, CDR2 SNEGSKA (reference sequence). The CDR3 is made up of 15 amino acids. The CDR3 sequence is CSARDLAGGTYEQYF. As DNA, the CDR3 is TGCAGTGCTAGGGACCTAGCGGGGGGGACCTACGAGCAGTACTTC.

This clonotype came up a few times. The chain uses TRBV19 and TRBJ2-5; the D gene is possibly TRBD1 (5 bases). V was pared by 2 bases and J by 2 bases, with 6 bases between. This CDR3 region has 13 residues. Germline CDR1 is LNHDA and CDR2 is SQIVND (reference sequence). The chain's CDR3 is CASSINRQETQYF. The CDR3 nucleotides are TGTGCCAGTAGTATAAACAGGCAAGAGACCCAGTACTTC.

The chain combines TRBV9 with TRBJ1-3; 7 positions agree with TRBD1. The CDR3 is 16 residues long. J gave up 0 bases and V 6 bases, and 9 bases lay outside the gene matches. CDR1 and CDR2 (germline): SGDLS, YYNGEE. In DNA, the CDR3 is TGTGCCAGCACCAGACAGGGAACCAGCTCTGGAAACACCATATATTTT. This sequence encodes CASTRQGTSSGNTIYF.

This chain links TRBV24-1 with TRBJ2-3; 9 nucleotides match TRBD1. From germline, CDR1 is KGHDR and CDR2 SFDVKD. The V and J ends lost 4 bases and 6 bases, in that order; junction bases with no gene match: 1. This CDR3 has 13 amino acids. CDR3 coding DNA: TGTGCCACCAGTGACGACAGGGGGGATACGCAGTATTTT. As protein: CATSDDRGDTQYF.

Details on this clonotype: Compared with germline, one end of the junction differs, possibly owing to a read error. The V and J genes are TRBV7-7 and TRBJ2-7; 12 nucleotides agree with TRBD2. The CDR3 is 15 residues long. Germline lookup yields CDR1 SSHAT and CDR2 FNYEAQ (reference sequence). The CDR3 DNA follows: TGTGCTAGCAGCTTTTGGACTAGCGGGGCCTACGAGCAGTACTTC. Amino acids: CASSFWTSGAYEQYF.